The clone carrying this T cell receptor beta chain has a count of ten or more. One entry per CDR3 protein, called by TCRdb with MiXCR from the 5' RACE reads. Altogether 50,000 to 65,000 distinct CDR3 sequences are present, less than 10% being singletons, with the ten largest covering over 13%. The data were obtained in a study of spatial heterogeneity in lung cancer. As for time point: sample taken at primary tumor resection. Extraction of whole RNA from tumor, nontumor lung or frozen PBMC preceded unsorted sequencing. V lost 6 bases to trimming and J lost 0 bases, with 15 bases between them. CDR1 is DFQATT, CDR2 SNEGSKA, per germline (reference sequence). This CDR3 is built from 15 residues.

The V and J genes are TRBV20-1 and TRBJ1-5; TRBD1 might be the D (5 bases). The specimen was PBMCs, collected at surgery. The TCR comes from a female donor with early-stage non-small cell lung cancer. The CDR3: CSALARGFSNQPQHF. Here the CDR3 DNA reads TGCAGTGCCCTCGCAAGGGGATTTAGCAATCAGCCCCAGCATTTT.